These T cell receptor beta chains were read from a single sample in a study of regulatory T cells in long-lasting Graves disease. TCRdb called the multiplex PCR reads again in MiXCR, with one record for every CDR3 protein. The table has fewer than 450,000 distinct CDR3 sequences, approximately 15% seen once. These sequences were also reported in another study, on T cells in Graves' hyperthyroidism and ophthalmopathy.

Sequencing used peripheral blood mononuclear cells (PBMCs), obtained at new diagnosis, from a patient treated with antithyroid drugs. These receptors were taken from a woman aged 40 to 50 with Graves disease. Each CDR3 is given with its conserved first and last residue. Fields, in order: J gene, V gene, CDR3 length, CDR3 protein.

j_call: TRBJ2-7; v_call: TRBV7-6; cdr3_length: 13; cdr3_aa: CTSSLGGQVEQYF
j_call: TRBJ2-7; v_call: TRBV11-2; cdr3_length: 17; cdr3_aa: CASSEVPGLALSYEQYF
j_call: TRBJ1-5; v_call: TRBV2; cdr3_length: 14; cdr3_aa: CASSETGGHQPQHF
j_call: TRBJ1-1; v_call: TRBV6-2/TRBV6-3; cdr3_length: 13; cdr3_aa: CASSYSEEIEAFF
j_call: TRBJ1-1; v_call: TRBV28; cdr3_length: 13; cdr3_aa: CASRGTGGAEAFF
j_call: TRBJ2-1; v_call: TRBV15; cdr3_length: 18; cdr3_aa: CATRGKRDSWDSYNEQFF
j_call: TRBJ1-2; v_call: TRBV6-2/TRBV6-3; cdr3_length: 18; cdr3_aa: CASSEVSGRTGTLYGYTF
j_call: TRBJ1-1; v_call: TRBV28; cdr3_length: 14; cdr3_aa: CASSSQPMNTEAFF
j_call: TRBJ2-2; v_call: TRBV11-1; cdr3_length: 17; cdr3_aa: CASSLARREVNTGELFF
j_call: TRBJ2-5; v_call: TRBV28; cdr3_length: 16; cdr3_aa: CASSSRRYPLKETQYF
j_call: TRBJ2-1; v_call: TRBV11-3; cdr3_length: 13; cdr3_aa: CASKDSTSREQFF
j_call: TRBJ2-2; v_call: TRBV11-2; cdr3_length: 17; cdr3_aa: CASSLAGLAGVTGELFF
j_call: TRBJ1-1; v_call: TRBV24-1; cdr3_length: 15; cdr3_aa: CATSAGTLRGTEAFF
j_call: TRBJ2-7; v_call: TRBV19; cdr3_length: 15; cdr3_aa: CASSGTGHLFAEQYF
j_call: TRBJ2-7; v_call: TRBV5-6; cdr3_length: 17; cdr3_aa: CASSSPGLAGESYEQYF
j_call: TRBJ2-1; v_call: TRBV28; cdr3_length: 15; cdr3_aa: CASSLRQGAANEQFF
j_call: TRBJ2-3; v_call: TRBV7-2; cdr3_length: 16; cdr3_aa: CASRARLAGGPDTQYF
j_call: TRBJ1-2; v_call: TRBV20-1; cdr3_length: 16; cdr3_aa: CSARDFSGQGYYGYTF
j_call: TRBJ2-3; v_call: TRBV7-2; cdr3_length: 17; cdr3_aa: CASSLANRGTSADTQYF
j_call: TRBJ2-7; v_call: TRBV20-1; cdr3_length: 11; cdr3_aa: CSAGTAYEQYF
j_call: TRBJ2-7; v_call: TRBV28; cdr3_length: 11; cdr3_aa: CASSGNYEQYF
j_call: TRBJ2-1; v_call: TRBV28; cdr3_length: 15; cdr3_aa: CASSLGTNRYNEQFF
j_call: TRBJ2-2; v_call: TRBV11-2; cdr3_length: 17; cdr3_aa: CASSDGGWLAVTGELFF
j_call: TRBJ2-1; v_call: TRBV7-2; cdr3_length: 17; cdr3_aa: CASSLASGAGGAYEQFF
j_call: TRBJ1-2; v_call: TRBV12-3/TRBV12-4; cdr3_length: 15; cdr3_aa: CASSYRGSAHYGYTF
j_call: TRBJ2-2; v_call: TRBV20-1; cdr3_length: 14; cdr3_aa: CSAREGPSTGELFF
j_call: TRBJ2-1; v_call: TRBV4-1; cdr3_length: 16; cdr3_aa: CASSQVNLVVYNEQFF